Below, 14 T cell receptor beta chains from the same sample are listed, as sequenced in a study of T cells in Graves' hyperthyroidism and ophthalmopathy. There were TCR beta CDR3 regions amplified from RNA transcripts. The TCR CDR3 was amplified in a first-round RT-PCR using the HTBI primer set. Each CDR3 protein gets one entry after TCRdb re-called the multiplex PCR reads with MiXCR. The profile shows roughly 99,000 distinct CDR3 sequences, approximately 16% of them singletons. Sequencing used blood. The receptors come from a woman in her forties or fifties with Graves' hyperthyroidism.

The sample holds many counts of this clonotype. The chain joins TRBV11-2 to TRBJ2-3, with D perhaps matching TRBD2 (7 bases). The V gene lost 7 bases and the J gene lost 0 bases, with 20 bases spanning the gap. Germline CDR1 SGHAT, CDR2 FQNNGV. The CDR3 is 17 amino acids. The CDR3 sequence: CASTAWGGGRSTDTQYF. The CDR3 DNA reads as TGTGCCAGCACCGCCTGGGGGGGGGGCAGGAGCACAGATACGCAGTATTTT.

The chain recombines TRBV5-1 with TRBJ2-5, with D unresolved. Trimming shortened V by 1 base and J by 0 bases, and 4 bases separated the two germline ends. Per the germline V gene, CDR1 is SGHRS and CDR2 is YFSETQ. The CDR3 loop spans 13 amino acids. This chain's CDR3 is CASSLKDQETQYF. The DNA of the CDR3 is TGCGCCAGCAGCTTGAAGGACCAAGAGACCCAGTACTTC.

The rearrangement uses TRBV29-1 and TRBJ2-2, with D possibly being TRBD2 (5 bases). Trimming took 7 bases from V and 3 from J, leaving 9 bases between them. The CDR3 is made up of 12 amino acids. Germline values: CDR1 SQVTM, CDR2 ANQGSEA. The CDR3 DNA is TGCAGCGGCCAGCGGTACACCGGGGAGCTGTTTTTT. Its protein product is CSGQRYTGELFF.

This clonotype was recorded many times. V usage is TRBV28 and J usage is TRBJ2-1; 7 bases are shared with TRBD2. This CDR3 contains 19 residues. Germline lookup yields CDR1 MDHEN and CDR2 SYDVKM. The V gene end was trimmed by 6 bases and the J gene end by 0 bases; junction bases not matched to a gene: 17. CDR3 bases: TGTGCCAGCAGGCCTGTGGGGCTAGCGGAGGGGAGCTCCTACAATGAGCAGTTCTTC. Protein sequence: CASRPVGLAEGSSYNEQFF.

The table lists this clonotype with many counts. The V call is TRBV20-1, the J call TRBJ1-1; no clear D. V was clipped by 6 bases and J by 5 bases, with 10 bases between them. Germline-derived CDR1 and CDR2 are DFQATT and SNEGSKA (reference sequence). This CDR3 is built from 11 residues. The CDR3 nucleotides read TGCAGTGCGGGTGCCGGGACTGAAGCTTTCTTT. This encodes CSAGAGTEAFF.

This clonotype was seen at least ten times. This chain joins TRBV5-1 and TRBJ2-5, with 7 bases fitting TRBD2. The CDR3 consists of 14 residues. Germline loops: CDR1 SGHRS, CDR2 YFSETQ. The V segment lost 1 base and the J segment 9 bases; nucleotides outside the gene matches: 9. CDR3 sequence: CASSLTLGGRAQYF. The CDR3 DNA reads TGCGCCAGCAGCTTGACCCTTGGGGGGAGGGCCCAGTACTTC.

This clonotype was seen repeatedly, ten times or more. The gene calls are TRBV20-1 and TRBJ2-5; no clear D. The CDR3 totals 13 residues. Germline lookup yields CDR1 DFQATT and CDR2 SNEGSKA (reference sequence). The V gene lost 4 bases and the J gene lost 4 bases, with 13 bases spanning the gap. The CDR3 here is CSATRNNGETQYF. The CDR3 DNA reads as TGCAGTGCTACCCGGAACAATGGAGAGACCCAGTACTTC.

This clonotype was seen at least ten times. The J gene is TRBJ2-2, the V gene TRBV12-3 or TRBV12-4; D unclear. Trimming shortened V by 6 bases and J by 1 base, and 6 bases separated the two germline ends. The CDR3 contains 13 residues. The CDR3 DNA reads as TGTGCCAGCAGAAGAGAGAACACCGGGGAGCTGTTTTTT. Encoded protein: CASRRENTGELFF.

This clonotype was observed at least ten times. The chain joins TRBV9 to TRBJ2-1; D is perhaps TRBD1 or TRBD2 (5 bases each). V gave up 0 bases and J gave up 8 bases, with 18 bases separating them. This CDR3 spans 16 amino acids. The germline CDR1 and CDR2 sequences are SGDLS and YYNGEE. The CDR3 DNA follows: TGTGCCAGCAGCGTAGTAATCGGGACCACCCCCGATGAGCAGTTCTTC. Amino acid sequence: CASSVVIGTTPDEQFF. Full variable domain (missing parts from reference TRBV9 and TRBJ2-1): DSGVTQTPKHLITATGQRVTLRCSPRSGDLSVYWYQQSLDQGLQFLIQYYNGEERAKGNILERFSAQQFPDLHSELNLSSLELGDSALYFCASSVVIGTTPDEQFFGPGTRLTVL.

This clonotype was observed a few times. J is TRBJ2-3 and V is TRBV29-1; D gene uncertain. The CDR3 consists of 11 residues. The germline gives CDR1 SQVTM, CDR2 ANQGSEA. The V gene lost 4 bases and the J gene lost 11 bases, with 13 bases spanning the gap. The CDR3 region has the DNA TGCAGCGTTGGGAGTGGCGTTGGGCAGTATTTT. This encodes CSVGSGVGQYF.

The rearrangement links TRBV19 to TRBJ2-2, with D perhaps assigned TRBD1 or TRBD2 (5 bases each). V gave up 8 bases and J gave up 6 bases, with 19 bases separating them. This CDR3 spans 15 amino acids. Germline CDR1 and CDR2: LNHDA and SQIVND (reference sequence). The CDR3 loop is CASRGEMGTAGELFF. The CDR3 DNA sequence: TGTGCCAGTCGAGGGGAAATGGGGACCGCCGGGGAGCTGTTTTTT.

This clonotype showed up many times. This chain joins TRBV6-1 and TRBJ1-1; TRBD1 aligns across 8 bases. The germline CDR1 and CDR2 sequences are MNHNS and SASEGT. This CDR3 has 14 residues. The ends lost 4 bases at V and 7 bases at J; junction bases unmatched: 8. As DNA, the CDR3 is TGTGCCAGCAGTGTCAGGACAGGGCCTTTTGAAGCTTTCTTT. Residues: CASSVRTGPFEAFF.

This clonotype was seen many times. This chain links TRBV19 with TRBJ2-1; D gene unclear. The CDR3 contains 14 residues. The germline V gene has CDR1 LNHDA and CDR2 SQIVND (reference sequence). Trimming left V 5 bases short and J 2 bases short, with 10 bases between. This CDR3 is CASSLRIAYNEQFF. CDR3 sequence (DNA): TGTGCCAGTAGTCTTAGGATTGCCTACAATGAGCAGTTCTTC.

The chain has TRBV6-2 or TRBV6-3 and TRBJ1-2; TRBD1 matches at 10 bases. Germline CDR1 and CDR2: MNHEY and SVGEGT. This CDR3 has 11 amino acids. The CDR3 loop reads CARQGAIGYTF. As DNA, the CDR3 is TGTGCAAGACAGGGGGCAATTGGCTACACCTTC.